The present T cell receptor beta chain was sequenced within a study of vaccination effects on CD4 cells after COVID-19. Study-level findings and limits: Late after vaccination, infection- and vaccine-induced clones showed marked clonal contraction.

Here immunoSEQ multiplex PCR was the method, and the copy in TCRdb shows in-frame clones only, minus some. The table records 62,000 or so clones, around 80% of them present only once. Prior to sequencing, the ViraFEST assay stimulated PBMC with viral peptide pools, which expanded the antigen-specific CD4+ T cells. At the end of approximately 10 days of culture, CD4+ T cells were isolated. People in the vaccine group had not been infected with SARS-CoV-2 before, and their nucleocapsid antibodies were negative. Cultures used a few million PBMC per well, roughly 9.8 IU/ml IL-2 and roughly 10 ug/ml peptides. Turning to this clone: What it binds is not known.

Looked up from germline, CDR1 is SGHNT and CDR2 is YENEEA. CDR3 length: 17 amino acids. Trimming removed 0 bases at V and 2 bases at J, with 14 bases between. The genes are TRBV11-3 and TRBJ1-3; weak D call: TRBD1 (5 bases). Source: CD4+ T cells from PBMCs cultured with SARS-CoV-2 spike peptides, taken before COVID-19 vaccination. The source of this sequence is a human donor who received a COVID-19 vaccine. The chain's CDR3 is CASSLDLTAVPGNTIYF. DNA of the CDR3: TGTGCCAGCAGCTTAGATCTGACAGCGGTTCCTGGAAACACCATATATTTT. Full variable domain (remainder filled in from reference TRBV11-3 and TRBJ1-3): EAGVVQSPRYKIIEKKQPVAFWCNPISGHNTLYWYLQNLGQGPELLIRYENEEAVDDSQLPKDRFSAERLKGVDSTLKIQPAELGDSAVYLCASSLDLTAVPGNTIYFGEGSWLTVV.